This TCR beta chain was retrieved from a study of shared clonotypes between healthy human individuals. Naive CD8 cells were CD45RO-negative, positively selected for CCR7, excluding terminally differentiated effector memory CD45RA+ cells. Notes on this clone: What it binds is not known.

The input for sorted-subset replicate PCRs was approximately 200 ng DNA, around 30,000 T cell genomes. The data were produced by immunoSEQ multiplex PCR, yet TCRdb's version contains in-frame clones alone and is incomplete. Of about 2.1 million clones in the sample, 85% to 95% were seen once. Study observations and caveats: Several donors held about 5% of naive CD4 clonotypes in common.

The ends were cut back, 3 bases at V and 4 bases at J, with 8 bases in the middle. The CDR3 covers 12 residues. Germline V lookup: CDR1 SGHDT, CDR2 YYEEEE. This sequence originates from a man between 18 and 35 years old in good health. Some clones in this sample may be carry-over from other donors' samples. Sequenced: naive CD8+ T cells from PBMCs. The chain links TRBV5-6 to TRBJ2-7; D is undetermined. The CDR3 DNA reads as TGTGCCAGCAGCTCGTACGAGTACGAGCAGTACTTC. Translating gives CASSSYEYEQYF.